This TCR beta chain is drawn from a study of neoadjuvant nivolumab and ipilimumab in lung cancer. Only in-frame clones appear in the TCRdb table, and some are missing; sequencing was by immunoSEQ multiplex PCR. The data hold 25,000 to 30,000 clones, with 65% to 85% observed a single time. CDR3 length: 13 residues. The junction had 5 bases not matched to a gene; V was cut back by 4 bases and J by 5 bases. The germline V gene has CDR1 SGHDT and CDR2 YYEEEE. The source is an adult with non-small cell lung cancer. This specimen was tumor tissue, taken after neoadjuvant nivolumab, alone or with ipilimumab, at or shortly before surgery. The chain joins TRBV5-6 to TRBJ2-7; 8 bases are shared with TRBD1. CDR3 nucleotides: TGTGCCAGCAGCCGTGGACAGGGCGACGAGCAGTACTTC. Translating it yields CASSRGQGDEQYF. Combining the CDR3 with reference TRBV5-6 and TRBJ2-7 gives the whole variable domain DAGVTQSPTHLIKTRGQQVTLRCSPKSGHDTVSWYQQALGQGPQFIFQYYEEEERQRGNFPDRFSGHQFPNYSSELNVNALLLGDSALYLCASSRGQGDEQYFGPGTRLTVT.